This is a list of T cell receptor beta chains from one sample in a study of pediatric ulcerative colitis. Profiling relied on immunoSEQ multiplex PCR, and the TCRdb table lists in-frame clones only, not all of them. The sample shows some 50,000 clones, over 70% of them seen only once. The sample comprised gut tissue. These receptors were taken from a girl aged 10 to 17 with moderate ulcerative colitis. Each CDR3 is given with its conserved first and last residue. Each record gives: V gene, D gene, J gene, clone size, CDR3 length, CDR3 protein, CDR3 DNA. D genes are given only for firm matches. For some rows the clone size is stated as once, few or many, or as a class when expanded; others skip it.

V gene: TRBV5-5
D gene: .
J gene: TRBJ1-1
clone size: .
CDR3 length: 15
CDR3 protein: CASSLDGVTNTEAFF
CDR3 DNA: TGTGCCAGCAGCTTGGATGGTGTCACCAACACTGAAGCTTTCTTT

V gene: TRBV18
D gene: TRBD2
J gene: TRBJ2-2
clone size: .
CDR3 length: 16
CDR3 protein: CASSQRTSASRGELFF
CDR3 DNA: TGTGCCAGCTCGCAAAGGACTAGCGCGTCGCGCGGGGAGCTGTTTTTT

V gene: TRBV11-1
D gene: .
J gene: TRBJ1-2
clone size: .
CDR3 length: 12
CDR3 protein: CASAAVAGGYTF
CDR3 DNA: TGTGCCAGCGCCGCAGTAGCGGGGGGCTACACCTTC

V gene: TRBV4-2
D gene: .
J gene: TRBJ2-7
clone size: .
CDR3 length: 15
CDR3 protein: CASSQDGDPGYEQYF
CDR3 DNA: TGTGCCAGCAGCCAAGATGGGGACCCGGGCTACGAGCAGTACTTC

V gene: TRBV29-1
D gene: TRBD1
J gene: TRBJ1-2
clone size: .
CDR3 length: 13
CDR3 protein: CSVPSTGDYGYTF
CDR3 DNA: TGCAGCGTTCCTTCTACAGGGGATTACGGCTACACCTTC

V gene: TRBV5-1
D gene: TRBD2
J gene: TRBJ2-3
clone size: once
CDR3 length: 17
CDR3 protein: CASSLLAGGTSTDTQYF
CDR3 DNA: TGCGCCAGCAGCTTACTAGCGGGGGGGACTAGCACAGATACGCAGTATTTT

V gene: TRBV15
D gene: .
J gene: TRBJ1-1
clone size: .
CDR3 length: 15
CDR3 protein: CATSRDRAQNTEAFF
CDR3 DNA: TGTGCCACCAGCAGAGATAGAGCCCAGAACACTGAAGCTTTCTTT

V gene: TRBV19
D gene: .
J gene: TRBJ2-5
clone size: .
CDR3 length: 11
CDR3 protein: CASMWRGTQYF
CDR3 DNA: TGTGCCAGTATGTGGAGGGGGACCCAGTACTTC

V gene: TRBV4-1
D gene: .
J gene: TRBJ1-2
clone size: .
CDR3 length: 14
CDR3 protein: CASSQDRGFYGYTF
CDR3 DNA: TGCGCCAGCAGCCAAGATAGAGGTTTCTATGGCTACACCTTC

V gene: TRBV15
D gene: .
J gene: TRBJ2-7
clone size: .
CDR3 length: 16
CDR3 protein: CATSRDLGEVAYEQYF
CDR3 DNA: TGTGCCACCAGCAGAGATTTAGGAGAGGTTGCCTACGAGCAGTACTTC

V gene: TRBV19
D gene: .
J gene: TRBJ2-6
clone size: .
CDR3 length: 17
CDR3 protein: CASSIAGRHSGANVLTF
CDR3 DNA: TGTGCCAGTAGTATAGCGGGACGGCACTCTGGGGCCAACGTCCTGACTTTC

V gene: TRBV11-2
D gene: .
J gene: TRBJ2-5
clone size: .
CDR3 length: 15
CDR3 protein: CASSPVRGAQETQYF
CDR3 DNA: TGTGCCAGCAGCCCTGTTAGGGGGGCCCAAGAGACCCAGTACTTC

V gene: TRBV28
D gene: TRBD1
J gene: TRBJ1-5
clone size: few
CDR3 length: 12
CDR3 protein: CASGDRGQPQHF
CDR3 DNA: TGTGCCAGCGGGGACAGGGGCCAGCCCCAGCATTTT

V gene: TRBV9
D gene: .
J gene: TRBJ1-2
clone size: few
CDR3 length: 15
CDR3 protein: CASSDPIRADYGYTF
CDR3 DNA: TGTGCCAGCAGCGACCCCATACGGGCGGACTATGGCTACACCTTC

V gene: TRBV12-5
D gene: .
J gene: TRBJ1-1
clone size: .
CDR3 length: 12
CDR3 protein: CASGLTGYKAFF
CDR3 DNA: TGTGCTAGTGGTTTGACAGGTTATAAAGCTTTCTTT

V gene: TRBV7-3
D gene: .
J gene: TRBJ2-5
clone size: .
CDR3 length: 15
CDR3 protein: CASSLGSRYQETQYF
CDR3 DNA: TGTGCCAGCAGCTTAGGTAGTCGGTACCAAGAGACCCAGTACTTC

V gene: TRBV6-1
D gene: .
J gene: TRBJ2-5
clone size: few
CDR3 length: 14
CDR3 protein: CASSEAGVQETQYF
CDR3 DNA: TGTGCCAGCAGTGAAGCGGGAGTTCAAGAGACCCAGTACTTC

V gene: TRBV2
D gene: .
J gene: TRBJ2-3
clone size: .
CDR3 length: 12
CDR3 protein: CASSMGLDTQYF
CDR3 DNA: TGTGCCAGCAGTATGGGGCTTGATACGCAGTATTTT

V gene: TRBV21-1
D gene: .
J gene: TRBJ2-1
clone size: .
CDR3 length: 14
CDR3 protein: CASIIGGSYNEQFF
CDR3 DNA: TGTGCCAGCATAATAGGGGGCAGCTACAATGAGCAGTTCTTC

V gene: TRBV19
D gene: .
J gene: TRBJ2-4
clone size: .
CDR3 length: 15
CDR3 protein: CASSGGGLAKNIQYF
CDR3 DNA: TGTGCCAGTAGTGGGGGGGGCCTAGCCAAAAACATTCAGTACTTC

V gene: TRBV28
D gene: TRBD1
J gene: TRBJ1-2
clone size: .
CDR3 length: 15
CDR3 protein: CASSPPTGGEGGYTF
CDR3 DNA: TGTGCCAGCAGTCCACCTACAGGGGGCGAGGGTGGCTACACCTTC

V gene: TRBV7-9
D gene: TRBD1
J gene: TRBJ1-1
clone size: .
CDR3 length: 11
CDR3 protein: CASSLDRGVGF
CDR3 DNA: TGTGCCAGCAGCCTGGACAGGGGGGTAGGCTTT